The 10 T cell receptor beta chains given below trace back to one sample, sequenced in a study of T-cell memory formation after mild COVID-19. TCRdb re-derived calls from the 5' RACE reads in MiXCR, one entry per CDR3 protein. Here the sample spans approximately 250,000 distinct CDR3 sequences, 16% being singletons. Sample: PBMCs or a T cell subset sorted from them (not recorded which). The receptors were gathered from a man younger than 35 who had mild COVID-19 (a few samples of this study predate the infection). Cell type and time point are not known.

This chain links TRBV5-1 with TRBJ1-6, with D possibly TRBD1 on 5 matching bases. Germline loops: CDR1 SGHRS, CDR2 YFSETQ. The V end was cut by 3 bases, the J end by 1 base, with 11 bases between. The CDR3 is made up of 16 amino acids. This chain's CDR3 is CASSWGRDSYNSPLHF. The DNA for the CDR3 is TGCGCCAGCAGCTGGGGGAGGGATTCCTATAATTCACCCCTCCACTTT.

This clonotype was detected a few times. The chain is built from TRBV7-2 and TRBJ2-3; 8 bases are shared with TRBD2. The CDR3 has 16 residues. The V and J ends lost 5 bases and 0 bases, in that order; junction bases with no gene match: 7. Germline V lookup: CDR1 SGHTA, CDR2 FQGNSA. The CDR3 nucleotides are TGTGCCAGCAGCGGCGGGGGGTTCCCTAGCACAGATACGCAGTATTTT. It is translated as CASSGGGFPSTDTQYF. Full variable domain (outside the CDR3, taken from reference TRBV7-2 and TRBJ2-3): GAGVSQSPSNKVTEKGKDVELRCDPISGHTALYWYRQSLGQGLEFLIYFQGNSAPDKSGLPSDRFSAERTGGSVSTLTIQRTQQEDSAVYLCASSGGGFPSTDTQYFGPGTRLTVL.

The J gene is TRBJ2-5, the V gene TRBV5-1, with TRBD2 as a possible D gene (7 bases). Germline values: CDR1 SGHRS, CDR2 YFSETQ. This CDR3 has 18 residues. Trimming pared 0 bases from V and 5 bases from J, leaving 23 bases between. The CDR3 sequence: CASSLAEAGAMPGETQYF. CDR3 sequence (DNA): TGCGCCAGCAGCTTGGCCGAGGCGGGGGCGATGCCGGGGGAGACCCAGTACTTC.

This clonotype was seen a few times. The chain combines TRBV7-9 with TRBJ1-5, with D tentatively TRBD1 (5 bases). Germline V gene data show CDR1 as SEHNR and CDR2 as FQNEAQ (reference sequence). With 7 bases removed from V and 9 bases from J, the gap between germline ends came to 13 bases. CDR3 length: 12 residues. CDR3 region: CASTTGAGPQHF. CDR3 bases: TGTGCCAGCACCACCGGGGCGGGGCCCCAGCATTTT.

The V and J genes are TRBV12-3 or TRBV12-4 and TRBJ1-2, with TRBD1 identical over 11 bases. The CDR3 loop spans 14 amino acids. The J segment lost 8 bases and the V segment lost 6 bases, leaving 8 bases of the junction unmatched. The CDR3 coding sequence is TGTGCCAGCAGCACTGGACAGGGGGCGAAGGGCTACACCTTC. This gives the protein CASSTGQGAKGYTF.

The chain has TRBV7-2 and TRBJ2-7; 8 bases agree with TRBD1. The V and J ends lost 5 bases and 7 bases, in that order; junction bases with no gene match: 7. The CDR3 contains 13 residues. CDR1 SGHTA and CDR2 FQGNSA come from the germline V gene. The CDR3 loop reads CASSPTGGNEQYV. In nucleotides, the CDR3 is TGTGCCAGCAGCCCTACAGGGGGGAATGAGCAGTACGTC.

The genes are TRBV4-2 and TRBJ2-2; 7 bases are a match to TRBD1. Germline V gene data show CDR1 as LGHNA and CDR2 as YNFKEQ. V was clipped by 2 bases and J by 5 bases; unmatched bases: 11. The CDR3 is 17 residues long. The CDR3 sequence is CASSQSWLSGGTGELFF. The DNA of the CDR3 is TGTGCCAGCAGCCAAAGTTGGCTGTCAGGGGGTACCGGGGAGCTGTTTTTT.

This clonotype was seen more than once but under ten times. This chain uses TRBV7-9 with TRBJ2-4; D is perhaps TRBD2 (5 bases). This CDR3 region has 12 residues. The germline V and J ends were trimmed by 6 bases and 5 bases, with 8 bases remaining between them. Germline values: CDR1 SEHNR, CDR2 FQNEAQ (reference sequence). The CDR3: CASRDGENIQYF. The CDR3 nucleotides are TGTGCCAGCAGGGACGGGGAAAACATTCAGTACTTC.

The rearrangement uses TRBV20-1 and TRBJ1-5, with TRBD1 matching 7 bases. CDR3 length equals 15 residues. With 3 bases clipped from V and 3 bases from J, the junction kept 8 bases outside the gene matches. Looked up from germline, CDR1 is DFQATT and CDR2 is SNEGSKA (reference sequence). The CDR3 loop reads CSARDRPQLNQPQHF. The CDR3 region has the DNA TGCAGTGCTAGGGACAGGCCCCAACTCAATCAGCCCCAGCATTTT.

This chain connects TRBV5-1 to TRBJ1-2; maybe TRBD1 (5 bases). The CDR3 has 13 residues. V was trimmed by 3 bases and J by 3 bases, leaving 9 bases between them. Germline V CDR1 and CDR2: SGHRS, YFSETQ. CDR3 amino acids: CASSYGDYYGYTF. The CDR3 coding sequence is TGCGCCAGCAGCTACGGGGACTACTATGGCTACACCTTC.